A single sample is the source of the 30 T cell receptor beta chains below, sequenced in a study of blood T cell repertoires in COVID-19. Generated by immunoSEQ multiplex PCR, the TCRdb table keeps only in-frame clones and is missing some. Counted here are over 60,000 clones, more than 75% occurring once; the ten biggest clones make up around 12%. The sequencing sample was made of peripheral blood. These receptors originate from a woman in her sixties with acute or convalescent COVID-19.

V gene TRBV28 combines with J gene TRBJ1-2, with a possible D match to TRBD1 (6 bases). This CDR3 region has 12 residues. From germline, CDR1 is MDHEN and CDR2 SYDVKM. The V gene lost 5 bases and the J gene lost 8 bases, with 12 bases spanning the gap. The CDR3 here is CASSPGARGYTF. The CDR3 region has the DNA TGTGCCAGCAGTCCAGGGGCGAGAGGCTACACCTTC.

The chain combines TRBV7-9 with TRBJ2-3; 9 bases map to TRBD2. Germline lookup yields CDR1 SEHNR and CDR2 FQNEAQ (reference sequence). This CDR3 comprises 17 residues. The J segment lost 0 bases and the V segment lost 4 bases, leaving 8 bases of the junction unmatched. CDR3 in DNA: TGTGCCAGCAGCTATACCCCAGCGGGGGGAAGCACAGATACGCAGTATTTT. Protein product: CASSYTPAGGSTDTQYF.

This chain links TRBV2 with TRBJ2-2; tentatively, D is TRBD2 (5 bases). V gave up 3 bases and J gave up 6 bases, with 11 bases separating them. Germline V gene sequence: CDR1 SNHLY, CDR2 FYNNEI. The CDR3 sequence is 14 residues long. CDR3 region: CASSDSSLAGELFF. The CDR3 nucleotides are TGTGCCAGCAGTGACTCTAGCTTGGCCGGGGAGCTGTTTTTT.

This clone was detected only a few times. The chain joins TRBV3-1 (or the pseudogene TRBV3-2) to TRBJ1-4; 8 bases fit TRBD1. V shed 9 bases and J 0 bases; nucleotides not matched to a gene: 3. Per germline, CDR1 LGHDT and CDR2 YNNKEL (reference sequence). CDR3 length equals 14 residues. Written as DNA, the CDR3 is TGTGCCAGTAACAGGGGGACAACTAATGAAAAACTGTTTTTT. Translation gives CASNRGTTNEKLFF.

V gene TRBV5-1 combines with J gene TRBJ1-1, with 8 bases identical to TRBD1. The CDR3 loop spans 19 amino acids. Germline V CDR1 and CDR2: SGHRS, YFSETQ. The J segment lost 1 base and the V segment lost 3 bases, leaving 17 bases of the junction unmatched. CDR3 sequence reads: CASSSSPGTGVGKNTEAFF. The CDR3 nucleotides are TGCGCCAGCAGCTCTTCACCCGGGACAGGTGTGGGGAAGAACACTGAAGCTTTCTTT.

The rearrangement joins TRBV5-1 to TRBJ2-3; D may be TRBD2 (5 bases). Trimming left V 0 bases short and J 4 bases short, with 15 bases between. Germline CDR1 SGHRS, CDR2 YFSETQ. This CDR3 has 16 amino acids. As DNA, the CDR3 is TGCGCCAGCAGCTTGGCTTCCAACCCGAGGGCAGATACGCAGTATTTT. This gives the protein CASSLASNPRADTQYF.

The chain couples TRBV18 to TRBJ1-1, with a weak D call TRBD1 (5 bases). V was shortened by 0 bases and J by 2 bases, with 10 bases between the two germline ends. The CDR3 loop spans 15 amino acids. Looked up from germline, CDR1 is KGHSH and CDR2 is LQKENI. CDR3 in amino acids: CASSPPPGPNTEAFF. The CDR3 nucleotides are TGTGCCAGCTCACCACCCCCAGGGCCTAACACTGAAGCTTTCTTT. Supplemented by reference TRBV18 and TRBJ1-1, the full variable domain reads NAGVMQNPRHLVRRRGQEARLRCSPMKGHSHVYWYRQLPEEGLKFMVYLQKENIIDESGMPKERFSAEFPKEGPSILRIQQVVRGDSAAYFCASSPPPGPNTEAFFGQGTRLTVV.

The chain uses TRBV11-3 and TRBJ1-1; D is possibly TRBD1 (5 bases). Per germline, CDR1 SGHNT and CDR2 YENEEA. V lost 6 bases and J lost 1, with 6 bases in between. This CDR3 is built from 12 residues. CDR3 residues: CASSRGNTEAFF. CDR3 nucleotides: TGTGCCAGCAGTAGGGGGAACACTGAAGCTTTCTTT.

The table lists this clone with a few counts. The genes are TRBV21-1 and TRBJ1-2; no DNA check was done on the table's D call, TRBD1. TRBV21-1 corresponds to a pseudogene. CDR3 size: 15 residues. Here the CDR3 DNA reads TGTGCCAGCAGCAAAGATTGGCAGGGGGTCTCCGGCTACACCTTC. Its protein is CASSKDWQGVSGYTF.

This chain joins TRBV10-2 and TRBJ1-5; no clear D. Deletions cut 0 bases from V and 3 bases from J, with 6 bases between. Germline CDR1 reads WSHSY; CDR2 reads SAAADI. The CDR3 consists of 14 residues. This CDR3 is CASSESLINQPQHF. CDR3 nucleotide sequence: TGCGCCAGCAGTGAGTCGCTAATCAATCAGCCCCAGCATTTT.

The rearrangement uses TRBV7-9 and TRBJ2-7; 7 positions agree with TRBD1. Germline loops: CDR1 SEHNR, CDR2 FQNEAQ (reference sequence). This CDR3 has 14 amino acids. J gave up 2 bases and V 5 bases, and 6 bases lay outside the gene matches. CDR3 nucleotides: TGTGCCAGCAGCGGACGACAGGGCACCTACGAGCAGTACTTC. Its protein is CASSGRQGTYEQYF. The complete variable domain, with remaining parts taken from reference TRBV7-9 and TRBJ2-7, reads DTGVSQNPRHKITKRGQNVTFRCDPISEHNRLYWYRQTLGQGPEFLTYFQNEAQLEKSRLLSDRFSAERPKGSFSTLEIQRTEQGDSAMYLCASSGRQGTYEQYFGPGTRLTVT.

The chain uses TRBV24-1 and TRBJ2-3, with D unclear. Germline assignment: CDR1 KGHDR and CDR2 SFDVKD. Trimming took off 1 base at V and 2 bases at J, with 15 bases between the two ends. CDR3 length equals 17 residues. CDR3 sequence reads: CATSDLRPRLFTDTQYF. The CDR3 DNA sequence: TGTGCCACCAGTGATTTAAGACCCAGGTTATTCACAGATACGCAGTATTTT.

V and J are TRBV5-1 and TRBJ2-1; possible D gene TRBD1, 6 bases. The V gene's germline CDR1 is SGHRS and CDR2 YFSETQ. CDR3 length: 13 residues. The V and J ends lost 4 bases and 8 bases respectively, with 13 bases between them. This chain's CDR3 is CASSRSGGDEQFF. In DNA, the CDR3 is TGCGCCAGCAGCAGGTCTGGGGGCGATGAGCAGTTCTTC.

This chain uses TRBV10-3 with TRBJ1-5; D is perhaps TRBD1 (5 bases). This CDR3 has 15 amino acids. Germline assignment: CDR1 ENHRY and CDR2 SYGVKD. V dropped 6 bases and J dropped 5 bases, with 17 bases sitting between them. The CDR3 DNA sequence: TGTGCCATCAGCCAGGGTCCGACACCGGATCAGCCCCAGCATTTT. This sequence encodes CAISQGPTPDQPQHF.

The chain links TRBV5-1 to TRBJ2-7; the D gene is possibly TRBD1 (6 bases). CDR1 and CDR2 (germline): SGHRS, YFSETQ. Trimming shortened V by 0 bases and J by 5 bases, and 12 bases separated the two germline ends. This CDR3 region has 14 residues. This chain's CDR3 is CASSLAGHKNEQYF. CDR3 nucleotide sequence: TGCGCCAGCAGCTTGGCGGGACATAAGAACGAGCAGTACTTC.

The chain joins TRBV5-4 to TRBJ2-7; 8 bases are shared with TRBD1. The CDR3 runs 17 residues. V lost 0 bases to trimming and J lost 1 base; unmatched junction nucleotides: 9. Germline-derived CDR1 and CDR2 are SGHNT and YYREEE (reference sequence). The CDR3 is CASSLGAGGRGSYEQYF. Here the CDR3 DNA reads TGTGCCAGCAGCTTGGGGGCAGGGGGCAGAGGTTCCTACGAGCAGTACTTC.

The chain links TRBV4-2 to TRBJ2-3; TRBD2 matches 15 bases. Germline V gene data show CDR1 as LGHNA and CDR2 as YNFKEQ. The V gene end was trimmed by 3 bases and the J gene end by 2 bases; junction bases not matched to a gene: 3. CDR3 length equals 17 residues. The DNA of the CDR3 is TGTGCCAGCAGCCACGGACTAGCGGGGGGGACCACAGATACGCAGTATTTT. This codes for CASSHGLAGGTTDTQYF.

The J gene is TRBJ2-7, the V gene TRBV19; a possible D gene is TRBD2 (5 bases). Trimming took off 1 base at V and 6 bases at J, with 10 bases between the two ends. The CDR3 spans 13 residues. The germline V gene encodes CDR1 LNHDA and CDR2 SQIVND (reference sequence). Written as DNA, the CDR3 is TGTGCCAGTAGTATAGGGAGGACGGGCGAGCAGTACTTC. It translates to CASSIGRTGEQYF. Together with reference TRBV19 and TRBJ2-7, the CDR3 gives the full variable domain: DGGITQSPKYLFRKEGQNVTLSCEQNLNHDAMYWYRQDPGQGLRLIYYSQIVNDFQKGDIAEGYSVSREKKESFPLTVTSAQKNPTAFYLCASSIGRTGEQYFGPGTRLTVT.

The V gene is TRBV27, the J gene TRBJ1-6; D remains ambiguous. The CDR3 is 13 residues long. V dropped 3 bases and J dropped 10 bases, with 10 bases sitting between them. In germline, CDR1 is MNHEY, CDR2 SMNVEV (reference sequence). The CDR3 bases are TGTGCCAGCAGTTTTGAGAGCGGCTCACCCCTCCACTTT. It translates to CASSFESGSPLHF.

This sequence joins TRBV6-4 and TRBJ2-3; weak D call: TRBD2 (7 bases). CDR1 and CDR2 (germline): MRHNA, SNTAGT. The V gene lost 0 bases and the J gene lost 4 bases, with 11 bases spanning the gap. The CDR3 is made up of 15 amino acids. The CDR3 is CASSDSKGGPDTQYF. CDR3 bases: TGTGCCAGCAGTGACTCGAAGGGGGGGCCAGATACGCAGTATTTT.

The chain uses TRBV14 and TRBJ2-5; 7 nucleotides line up with TRBD2. The J segment lost 2 bases and the V segment lost 4 bases, leaving 4 bases of the junction unmatched. The CDR3 contains 14 residues. Germline CDR1 SGHDN, CDR2 FVKESK. CDR3: CASSPRLAQETQYF. Written as DNA, the CDR3 is TGTGCCAGCAGCCCTCGACTAGCACAAGAGACCCAGTACTTC.

V usage is TRBV10-3 and J usage is TRBJ2-2, with TRBD1 matching over 7 bases. Germline V CDR1 and CDR2: ENHRY, SYGVKD. This CDR3 spans 17 amino acids. V was pared by 4 bases and J by 7 bases, with 15 bases of the junction left unmatched. The CDR3 region is CAISVKRGPGFYGELFF. Written as DNA, the CDR3 is TGTGCCATCAGTGTTAAGAGGGGGCCTGGATTCTACGGGGAGCTGTTTTTT.

The rearrangement uses TRBV21-1 and TRBJ1-2. TRBV21-1 is described as a pseudogene. This CDR3 has 14 residues. The CDR3 region is CASRTGEGDYGYTF. The CDR3 DNA reads as TGTGCCAGCAGGACGGGGGAGGGAGACTATGGCTACACCTTC.

This chain links TRBV2 with TRBJ2-5; D may be TRBD2 (7 bases). Germline CDR1 SNHLY, CDR2 FYNNEI. This CDR3 region has 13 residues. Trimming removed 7 bases from V and 5 bases from J, with 14 bases in between. As DNA, the CDR3 is TGTGCCAGCACGGGGGGCGTGAGGGAGACCCAGTACTTC. It specifies CASTGGVRETQYF.

The V call is TRBV7-9, the J call TRBJ1-2, with D uncertain. Germline V lookup: CDR1 SEHNR, CDR2 FQNEAQ (reference sequence). The CDR3 contains 13 residues. Trimming shortened V by 5 bases and J by 3 bases, and 10 bases separated the two germline ends. The CDR3 nucleotides read TGTGCCAGCAGCCCAGGCGGGGACTATGGCTACACCTTC. Its translation: CASSPGGDYGYTF.

The V call is TRBV7-9, the J call TRBJ1-2; D is unclear. This CDR3 comprises 14 residues. Per germline, CDR1 SEHNR and CDR2 FQNEAQ (reference sequence). Trimming pared 4 bases from V and 6 bases from J, leaving 15 bases between. The CDR3 protein is CASSSRGRFHGYTF. Here the CDR3 DNA reads TGTGCCAGCAGCTCCCGGGGAAGGTTTCATGGCTACACCTTC.

The chain combines TRBV5-1 with TRBJ2-3; a possible D gene is TRBD1 (6 bases). The length of the CDR3 is 15 residues. CDR1 and CDR2 from the germline V gene are SGHRS and YFSETQ. Trimming cost V 3 bases and J 6 bases, with 17 bases left between them. In DNA form, the CDR3 reads TGCGCCAGCAGCTCCCCGGGACAAGGTTCTGATACGCAGTATTTT. Its protein product is CASSSPGQGSDTQYF.

V and J are TRBV7-9 and TRBJ1-2; 7 bases fit TRBD1. The CDR3 loop spans 14 amino acids. Germline CDR1 SEHNR, CDR2 FQNEAQ (reference sequence). V gave up 7 bases and J gave up 7 bases; unmatched junction bases: 12. CDR3 in DNA: TGTGCCAGCAAGAGTTCGACAGGGATTGGTGGCTACACCTTC. It translates to CASKSSTGIGGYTF.

The chain joins TRBV6-6 to TRBJ2-3; D possibly corresponds to TRBD2 (7 bases). The CDR3 is 16 residues long. Germline V CDR1 and CDR2: MNHNY, SVGAGI (reference sequence). V lost 0 bases and J 0 bases, leaving 10 bases between the germline ends. This chain's CDR3 is CASSYSRGGSTDTQYF. The CDR3 bases are TGTGCCAGCAGTTACTCGAGGGGGGGCAGCACAGATACGCAGTATTTT.

This chain links TRBV28 with TRBJ2-5, with D unclear. CDR3 size: 13 residues. Trimming pared 5 bases from V and 8 bases from J, leaving 15 bases between. CDR1 MDHEN and CDR2 SYDVKM come from the germline V gene. CDR3 amino acids: CASSRVGSPTQYF. As DNA, the CDR3 is TGTGCCAGCAGTCGGGTGGGTTCTCCCACCCAGTACTTC.